The clone carrying this T cell receptor (beta chain) was seen a handful of times. The sample holds other DNA sequences that translate to the same CDR3. The data originate from a study of blood T cell repertoires in COVID-19. Study-wide context: Spain, Italy and the United States supplied samples that represented acute and convalescent COVID-19. Sample material is recorded as cDNA or gDNA derived from T cells, B-cell-depleted T cells, or PBMCs.

V shed 3 bases and J shed 3 bases, with 3 bases lying between them. CDR1 is LGHDT, CDR2 YNNKEL, per germline (reference sequence). CDR3 size: 11 residues. Authors' methods: Reference gene primer amplification yielded estimated nucleated cell counts. Some clones are missing from TCRdb's copy, which holds only in-frame ones; the method was immunoSEQ multiplex PCR. The DNA gave D and trimming, while V, J and clone size come from that table. The repertoire holds hundreds of thousands of clones, around 85% seen once, with approximately 2.2% in the top ten. The sequenced sample consisted of peripheral blood. The gene calls are TRBV3-1 (or the pseudogene TRBV3-2) and TRBJ2-7, with D uncertain. This receptor was identified in a woman in her 30s who had recovered from COVID-19. The chain's CDR3 is CASSQSYEQYF. CDR3 bases: TGTGCCAGCAGCCAGAGCTACGAGCAGTACTTC.